This T cell receptor (beta chain) was captured by sequencing in a study of OX40 agonist ivuxolimab in advanced cancers. Turning to the overall study: Ivuxolimab was a fully human IgG2 agonistic monoclonal antibody targeting the costimulatory receptor OX40 (CD134). Intravenous ivuxolimab was administered to patients every 2 weeks at six dose levels: 0.01, 0.1, 0.3, 1.5, 3 and 10 mg/kg. Of the approximately 50 patients in dose escalation, about 20 had hepatocellular carcinoma, roughly 15 had melanoma, 9 had renal cell carcinoma and 9 had head and neck cancer. The dose-escalation cohort was 82.7% male with a mean age of about 54 years, ranging from about 23 to 85. Prior anti-PD-1, anti-PD-L1 or anti-CTLA-4 therapy was permitted, and 30% to 50% of dose-escalation patients had received checkpoint inhibitors. Three dose-escalation patients achieved partial responses, one with hepatocellular carcinoma and two with cutaneous melanoma. Peripheral TCRbeta sequencing aimed to test whether ivuxolimab altered TCR sequence diversity and caused clonal T-cell expansion. The paper describes the monotherapy dose-escalation part (N ≈ 52 patients) of the phase I trial of ivuxolimab. Summary of the overall study and its limitations: Low levels of normalized T-cell clonal expansion were also seen in some patients who did not respond. On average, CD8+ T cells showed more expanded clones than CD4+ T cells after ivuxolimab. Clonal expansion of both CD4+ and CD8+ blood T cells was observed from baseline to week 6 at doses 0.1 to 3.0 mg/kg. In the 0.1-3.0 mg/kg groups, partial responders had among the lowest normalized peripheral clonal expansion, particularly in CD8+ T cells. Which antigens the clonally expanded peripheral T cells were specific for was not determined.

Patients with autoimmune disease history or receiving systemic immunosuppression were excluded from the trial. In every dose cohort, peripheral blood was drawn for TCR sequencing at baseline, cycle 4 day 1, and cycle 7 day 1. The samples were taken from a phase I, first-in-human, multicenter, open-label dose-escalation trial of ivuxolimab. Adults with locally advanced or metastatic melanoma, renal cell, hepatocellular, or head and neck squamous cell carcinoma were enrolled in the trial. Before TCR sequencing, CD4+ T cells and CD8+ T cells from peripheral blood were sorted into separate populations. As for this clone: Its antigen is unknown. Base-call qualities are not available, and no considerably larger clone is one nucleotide away.

The CDR3 has 16 amino acids, counting the end cysteine and phenylalanine. The CDR3 DNA has 48 bases and is translated from base 1. V is shortened by 5 bases, J by 0 bases, and the region joining them spans 16 bases. The CDR1 and CDR2 encoded by the germline V gene are SGHTA and FQGNSA. For sequencing of the TCRbeta CDR3 region, genomic DNA was extracted from the sorted cells. The immunoSEQ Assay was used to sequence the TCRbeta CDR3 regions. The source is immuneACCESS, and TCRdb retained only in-frame sequences with V and J called. Part of the clones is not carried over; for the studies checked, unresolved V genes explain less than half of this, and the remainder is unexplained. The sample contains 150,000 to 190,000 clones, 94% of them found a single time. The top ten clonotypes cover around 0.33% of the sample.

The source material was CD4+ or CD8+ T cells sorted from blood, sampled in a trial of the OX40 agonist ivuxolimab. The sequence links TRBV7-2 to TRBJ1-1, and TRBD1 may be the D gene, going by 5 matching bases. The receptor's source is an adult with an advanced solid tumor such as melanoma, head and neck, liver or kidney cancer. The CDR3 protein sequence reads: CASSPLLRVLNTEAFF. The DNA sequence is TGTGCCAGCAGCCCACTACTCAGGGTTTTGAACACTGAAGCTTTCTTT. The CDR3, completed at both ends by the reference TRBV7-2 and TRBJ1-1 genes, gives the full variable domain GAGVSQSPSNKVTEKGKDVELRCDPISGHTALYWYRQSLGQGLEFLIYFQGNSAPDKSGLPSDRFSAERTGGSVSTLTIQRTQQEDSAVYLCASSPLLRVLNTEAFFGQGTRLTVV.